Described below is a single T cell receptor (beta chain) sequence and its context. Its antigen is undetermined. TCRbeta library construction was performed incorporating unique molecular identifiers. TCRdb analysed the PCR reads with MiXCR anew, one entry per CDR3 protein. The top ten clones hold approximately 40% of a sample with 200,000 to 250,000 distinct CDR3 sequences, about 8.7% of them seen once. These data come from a study of T-cell reconstitution after alpha-beta-depleted transplantation in children. From germline, CDR1 is DFQATT and CDR2 SNEGSKA (reference sequence). The CDR3 is 15 amino acids. Study observations and caveats: Surviving recipient T cells and thymic progenitors produced the high day-60 TCRbeta diversity seen in some patients.

The J gene is TRBJ1-1, the V gene TRBV20-1; possibly TRBD1 for D (5 bases). This clonotype was sampled from a male patient aged 2 to 10 who had a stem cell transplant for acute myeloid leukemia, so the T cells may come from the graft donor. Sequences were derived from PBMCs, mostly from graft donor cells, sampled 360 days after TCRalphabeta/CD19-depleted stem cell transplant. CDR3 nucleotide sequence: TGCATCTGGGGGGTGGGTTCTGCCTTGAGCACTGAAGCTTTCTTT. The encoded protein is CIWGVGSALSTEAFF.